This record concerns one T cell receptor (beta chain) sequence. This sample stems from a study of blood T cell repertoires in COVID-19. Whole-study context: Italy, Spain and the United States were the sources of the convalescent and acute COVID-19 samples.

V was cut by 6 bases and J by 2 bases, with 11 bases left in between. The germline V gene encodes CDR1 MNHEY and CDR2 SVGAGI. CDR3 length: 14 residues. This table comes from immunoSEQ multiplex PCR, and its TCRdb copy is limited to in-frame clones, with some not included. Of some 94,000 clones listed, around 87% are singletons. The chain carries TRBV6-5 and TRBJ2-4; D is unresolved. Material: peripheral blood. This TCR came from a human donor in a cohort sampled during active COVID-19. The CDR3 spells CASSSVATKNIQYF. The CDR3 DNA reads TGTGCCAGCAGCTCCGTAGCAACCAAAAACATTCAGTACTTC.